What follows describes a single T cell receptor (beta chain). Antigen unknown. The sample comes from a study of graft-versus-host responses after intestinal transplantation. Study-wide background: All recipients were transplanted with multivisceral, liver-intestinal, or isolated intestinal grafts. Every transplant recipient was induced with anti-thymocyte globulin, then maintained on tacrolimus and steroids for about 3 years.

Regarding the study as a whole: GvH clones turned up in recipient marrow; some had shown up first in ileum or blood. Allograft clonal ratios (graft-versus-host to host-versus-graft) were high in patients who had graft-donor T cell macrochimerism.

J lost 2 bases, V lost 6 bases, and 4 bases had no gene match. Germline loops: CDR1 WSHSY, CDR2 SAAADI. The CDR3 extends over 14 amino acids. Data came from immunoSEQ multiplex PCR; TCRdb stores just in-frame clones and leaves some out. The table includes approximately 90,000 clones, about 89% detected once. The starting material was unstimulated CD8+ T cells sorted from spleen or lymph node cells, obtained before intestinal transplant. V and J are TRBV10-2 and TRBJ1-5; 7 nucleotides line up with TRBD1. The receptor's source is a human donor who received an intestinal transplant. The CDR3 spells CASSRDRGNQPQHF. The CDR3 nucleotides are TGCGCCAGCAGCCGTGACAGGGGCAATCAGCCCCAGCATTTT.